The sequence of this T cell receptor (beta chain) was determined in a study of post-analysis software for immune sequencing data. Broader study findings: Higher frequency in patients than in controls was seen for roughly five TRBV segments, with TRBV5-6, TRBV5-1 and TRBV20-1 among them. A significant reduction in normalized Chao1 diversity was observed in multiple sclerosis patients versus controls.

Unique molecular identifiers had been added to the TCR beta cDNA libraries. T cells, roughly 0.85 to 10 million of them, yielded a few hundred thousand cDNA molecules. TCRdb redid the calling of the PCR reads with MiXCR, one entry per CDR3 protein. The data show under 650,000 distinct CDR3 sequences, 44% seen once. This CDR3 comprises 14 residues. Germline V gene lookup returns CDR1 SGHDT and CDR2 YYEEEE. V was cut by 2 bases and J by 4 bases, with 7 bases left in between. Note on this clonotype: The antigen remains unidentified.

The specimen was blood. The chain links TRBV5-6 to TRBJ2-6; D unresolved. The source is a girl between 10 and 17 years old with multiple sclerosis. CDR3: CASSFQKGANVLTF. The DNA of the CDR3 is TGTGCCAGCAGCTTCCAGAAAGGGGCCAACGTCCTGACTTTC.